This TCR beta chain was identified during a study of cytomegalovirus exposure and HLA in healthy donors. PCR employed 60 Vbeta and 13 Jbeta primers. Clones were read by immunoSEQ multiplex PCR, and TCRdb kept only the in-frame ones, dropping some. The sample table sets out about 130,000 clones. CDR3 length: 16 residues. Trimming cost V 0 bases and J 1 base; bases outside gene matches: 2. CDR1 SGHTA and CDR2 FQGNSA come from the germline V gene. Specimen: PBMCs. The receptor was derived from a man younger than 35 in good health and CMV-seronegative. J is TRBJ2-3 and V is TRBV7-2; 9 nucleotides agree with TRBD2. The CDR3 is CASSLAERGGTDTQYF. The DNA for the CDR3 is TGTGCCAGCAGCTTAGCAGAGCGGGGGGGCACAGATACGCAGTATTTT.